Shown below are 18 T cell receptor beta chains from a single sample sequenced in a study of T cells after yellow fever vaccination (dated by TCRdb to about 2019). The method behind the library was 5' RACE. The sequencer listed for this sample is Illumina NovaSeq 6000. The raw public reads went through TCRdb reprocessing: fastp at Q25, MiXCR clone calling, in-frame beta chains kept. Rows with a matching CDR3 protein are joined into one entry that keeps the most common DNA and genes. For this sample the table gives 340,000 or so distinct CDR3 sequences, of which around 13% were detected only once. Of the sample, 3.2% is held by the ten largest clones. This sample's treatment or condition label indicates: live attenuated yellow fever vaccine strain. The source was CD4+ T cells sorted from PBMCs, collected 15 days after the yellow fever booster vaccination. The receptors shown here come from a man younger than 35 who received the YFV17D yellow fever vaccine.

This clonotype was seen at least ten times. J is TRBJ1-6 and V is TRBV5-1; D is uncertain. V was trimmed by 0 bases and J by 7 bases, leaving 11 bases between them. The CDR3 runs to 15 residues. Looked up from germline, CDR1 is SGHRS and CDR2 is YFSETQ. CDR3 sequence: CASSLVSPGNSPLHF. The CDR3 DNA sequence: TGCGCCAGCAGCTTGGTCTCTCCGGGAAATTCACCCCTCCACTTT.

The chain recombines TRBV7-9 with TRBJ1-6; TRBD1 is a possible D gene (5 bases). The CDR3 length is 15 residues. Trimming left V 3 bases short and J 8 bases short, with 14 bases between. The germline V gene encodes CDR1 SEHNR and CDR2 FQNEAQ (reference sequence). CDR3 DNA: TGTGCCAGCAGCTTGGCCACCCTGGGGGATTCACCCCTCCACTTT. The encoded protein is CASSLATLGDSPLHF.

The chain has TRBV28 and TRBJ2-7; 8 nucleotides align to TRBD1. Germline values: CDR1 MDHEN, CDR2 SYDVKM. V shed 4 bases and J 6 bases; nucleotides not matched to a gene: 14. The CDR3 spans 16 residues. The CDR3 loop reads CASSSVDRGPRGEQYF. CDR3 bases: TGTGCCAGCAGTTCGGTCGACAGGGGTCCGCGGGGCGAGCAGTACTTC.

This chain uses TRBV6-2 or TRBV6-3 with TRBJ2-2; tentatively, D is TRBD1 (6 bases). V was clipped by 6 bases and J by 1 base, with 9 bases between them. CDR1 is MNHEY, CDR2 SVGEGT, per germline. The CDR3 covers 14 residues. The CDR3 loop reads CASRTTGNTGELFF. The CDR3, as DNA: TGTGCCAGCAGAACGACAGGGAACACCGGGGAGCTGTTTTTT.

The gene calls are TRBV27 and TRBJ2-1; the match to TRBD1 covers 7 bases. CDR1 and CDR2 (germline): MNHEY, SMNVEV (reference sequence). There are 17 residues in the CDR3. Germline trimming cut 3 bases from V and 4 bases from J; bases unmatched to any gene: 12. The CDR3 DNA is TGTGCCAGCAGTTTGCTCCTCACAGGGGAGCTTTACAATGAGCAGTTCTTC. This encodes CASSLLLTGELYNEQFF.

This clonotype was seen more than once but under ten times. The chain combines TRBV11-1 with TRBJ2-6; the D is unclear. The CDR3 sequence is 15 residues long. CDR1 is SGHAT, CDR2 FQDESV, per germline (reference sequence). Deletions cut 4 bases from V and 4 bases from J, with 11 bases between. CDR3 in DNA: TGTGCCAGCAGCTCTCTCCCCAGAGGGGCCAACGTCCTGACTTTC. Encoded protein: CASSSLPRGANVLTF.

The J gene is TRBJ1-4, the V gene TRBV19; D possibly corresponds to TRBD1 (5 bases). CDR1 is LNHDA and CDR2 is SQIVND in the germline V gene (reference sequence). The CDR3 has 11 residues. Trimming shortened V by 6 bases and J by 7 bases, and 6 bases separated the two germline ends. The CDR3 DNA sequence: TGTGCCAGTAGAAGGGGTGAAAAACTGTTTTTT. Translated, it gives CASRRGEKLFF.

V and J are TRBV15 and TRBJ2-7, with a possible D match to TRBD1 (5 bases). Per germline, CDR1 LNHNV and CDR2 YYDKDF (reference sequence). V gave up 0 bases and J gave up 6 bases, with 12 bases separating them. This CDR3 spans 14 amino acids. DNA for the CDR3: TGTGCCACCAGCAGAGATAGCAGGGCCTCCGAGCAGTACGTC. This encodes CATSRDSRASEQYV.

This sequence joins TRBV20-1 and TRBJ2-5, with D perhaps TRBD1 or TRBD2 (5 bases each). V lost 4 bases and J 1 base, leaving 16 bases between the germline ends. The length of the CDR3 is 15 residues. Germline CDR1 and CDR2: DFQATT and SNEGSKA (reference sequence). In DNA, the CDR3 is TGCAGTGCTACAGGGCTCCGGGACGCCCAAGAGACCCAGTACTTC. It specifies CSATGLRDAQETQYF.

This clonotype was picked up a small number of times. The J gene is TRBJ1-2, the V gene TRBV3-1; TRBD1 is a possible D gene (5 bases). The germline V gene encodes CDR1 LGHDT and CDR2 YNNKEL (reference sequence). The V gene lost 7 bases and the J gene lost 3 bases, with 12 bases spanning the gap. The CDR3 is made up of 13 amino acids. The CDR3 region is CASNLGGYYGYTF. The CDR3 nucleotides read TGTGCCAGCAACCTGGGGGGTTACTATGGCTACACCTTC.

The V call is TRBV29-1, the J call TRBJ2-5; tentative D call: TRBD1 (5 bases). V lost 1 base and J 5 bases, leaving 14 bases between the germline ends. The CDR3 runs 14 residues. Germline V CDR1 and CDR2: SQVTM, ANQGSEA. CDR3 sequence (DNA): TGCAGCGTTGAAGGGCTCAGGGCGACGGAGACCCAGTACTTC. It specifies CSVEGLRATETQYF.

CDR3 protein: CASSQARTGVVYF. DNA of the CDR3: TGTGCCAGCAGCCAAGCACGCACGGGGGTGGTGTACTTC. The chain combines TRBV3-1 with TRBJ2-5; tentative D call: TRBD2 (6 bases). The CDR3 is 13 residues long. The V end lost 1 base, the J end lost 13 bases, and 16 bases lay between the germline ends. CDR1 is LGHDT, CDR2 YNNKEL, per germline (reference sequence).

This chain joins TRBV4-3 and TRBJ2-5; TRBD1 matches at 7 bases. V lost 4 bases and J lost 5; bases outside the gene matches: 13. The CDR3 sequence is 16 residues long. In germline, CDR1 is LGHNA, CDR2 YSLEER. The DNA of the CDR3 is TGCGCCAGCAGCCCCGGGGCAGGGGGATTTCAGGAGACCCAGTACTTC. Its translation: CASSPGAGGFQETQYF.

This clonotype was seen only a few times. The chain is built from TRBV5-1 and TRBJ2-3; 11 bases are a match to TRBD2. The ends lost 0 bases at V and 6 bases at J; junction bases unmatched: 6. CDR1 SGHRS and CDR2 YFSETQ come from the germline V gene. The CDR3 contains 16 residues. The CDR3 region has the DNA TGCGCCAGCAGCTTGGGCCTAGCGGGGGGTAGGGATACGCAGTATTTT. Translating it yields CASSLGLAGGRDTQYF.

This clonotype was seen more than once but under ten times. CDR3 protein: CASSRNPTGPYEQYF. The CDR3 DNA reads as TGCGCCAGCAGCCGGAACCCGACAGGGCCCTACGAGCAGTACTTC. The V call is TRBV5-1, the J call TRBJ2-7, with 7 bases matching TRBD1. J was trimmed by 2 bases and V by 4 bases; bases with no gene match: 9. The CDR3 is 15 amino acids. Germline values: CDR1 SGHRS, CDR2 YFSETQ. Full variable domain (outside the CDR3, taken from reference TRBV5-1 and TRBJ2-7): KAGVTQTPRYLIKTRGQQVTLSCSPISGHRSVSWYQQTPGQGLQFLFEYFSETQRNKGNFPGRFSGRQFSNSRSEMNVSTLELGDSALYLCASSRNPTGPYEQYFGPGTRLTVT.

Many counts were recorded for this clonotype. DNA of the CDR3: TGTGCCATCAATACCGGGACAGGGGATGGCTACACCTTC. It encodes CAINTGTGDGYTF. This chain connects TRBV10-3 to TRBJ1-2, with 10 positions matching TRBD1. The V and J ends lost 7 bases and 6 bases, in that order; junction bases with no gene match: 5. CDR3 size: 13 residues. CDR1 is ENHRY, CDR2 SYGVKD, per germline.

This clonotype has only a few counts. V gene TRBV28 combines with J gene TRBJ2-1, with 7 bases identical to TRBD1. Germline assignment: CDR1 MDHEN and CDR2 SYDVKM. The CDR3 is 14 residues long. V shed 6 bases, J shed 6 bases, and the junction held 8 bases outside the gene matches. Here the CDR3 DNA reads TGTGCCAGCAGAAACAGGGGTTCGGGCAATGAGCAGTTCTTC. Translation gives CASRNRGSGNEQFF. The full variable domain, with the rest looked up from reference TRBV28 and TRBJ2-1, is DVKVTQSSRYLVKRTGEKVFLECVQDMDHENMFWYRQDPGLGLRLIYFSYDVKMKEKGDIPEGYSVSREKKERFSLILESASTNQTSMYLCASRNRGSGNEQFFGPGTRLTVL.

This clonotype was recorded a few times. The gene calls are TRBV4-2 and TRBJ2-3, with D tentatively TRBD2 (6 bases). The CDR3 extends over 17 amino acids. CDR1 is LGHNA, CDR2 YNFKEQ, per germline. V was clipped by 4 bases and J by 0 bases, with 17 bases between them. The CDR3 sequence: CASSPPSGGFSTDTQYF. The DNA of the CDR3 is TGTGCCAGCAGCCCCCCATCTGGGGGGTTTAGCACAGATACGCAGTATTTT.